Shown below are 13 T cell receptor beta chains from a single sample sequenced in a study of T cells after yellow fever vaccination. TCRdb re-derived calls from the 5' RACE reads in MiXCR, one entry per CDR3 protein. This sample has roughly 330,000 distinct CDR3 sequences, with around 4.1% found just once. The sequences come from PBMCs, collected 5 days after the yellow fever booster vaccination. The receptors were gathered from a man between 18 and 29 years old who received the YFV17D yellow fever vaccine.

This clonotype has only a few counts. The gene calls are TRBV7-9 and TRBJ1-2; TRBD1 matches at 7 bases. CDR3 length: 15 amino acids. Germline lookup yields CDR1 SEHNR and CDR2 FQNEAQ (reference sequence). J gave up 8 bases and V 5 bases, and 14 bases lay outside the gene matches. The DNA for the CDR3 is TGTGCCAGCAGCGCGGCCATGGACAGGCTGACGGGCTACACCTTC. Amino acids: CASSAAMDRLTGYTF.

This clonotype was recorded a few times. The chain links TRBV7-2 to TRBJ1-5, with a tentative D call TRBD1 (6 bases). There are 15 residues in the CDR3. Trimming shortened V by 4 bases and J by 0 bases, and 10 bases separated the two germline ends. Germline CDR1 SGHTA, CDR2 FQGNSA. The CDR3: CASSSTGNSNQPQHF. CDR3 bases: TGTGCCAGCAGCTCGACAGGCAATAGCAATCAGCCCCAGCATTTT.

There are many counts of this clonotype. V and J are TRBV4-2 and TRBJ1-1, with D maybe TRBD1 (5 bases). Trimming took off 0 bases at V and 8 bases at J, with 13 bases between the two ends. This CDR3 has 14 amino acids. CDR1 LGHNA and CDR2 YNFKEQ come from the germline V gene. CDR3 DNA: TGTGCCAGCAGCCAAGAGAGCGGGCAGGGAGAAGCTTTCTTT. Amino acids: CASSQESGQGEAFF.

There are a few counts of this clonotype. The V and J genes are TRBV9 and TRBJ1-3, with TRBD1 as a possible D gene (6 bases). V lost 4 bases and J lost 0, with 14 bases in between. This CDR3 region has 16 residues. Looked up from germline, CDR1 is SGDLS and CDR2 is YYNGEE. CDR3 region: CASSRRGQSSGNTIYF. For the CDR3, the DNA is TGTGCCAGCAGCAGACGAGGACAGAGCTCTGGAAACACCATATATTTT.

This chain uses TRBV4-1 with TRBJ2-3, with D possibly being TRBD2 (7 bases). The CDR3 length is 19 residues. The germline CDR1 and CDR2 sequences are MGHRA and YSYEKL. V shed 1 base and J shed 4 bases, with 24 bases lying between them. The CDR3: CASSQGYLSGGDGADTQYF. The CDR3 coding sequence is TGCGCCAGCAGCCAAGGTTATCTCTCGGGGGGCGACGGGGCAGATACGCAGTATTTT.

The rearrangement uses TRBV28 and TRBJ1-2, with TRBD1 as a possible D gene (6 bases). CDR1 and CDR2 (germline): MDHEN, SYDVKM. This CDR3 contains 14 residues. Trimming pared 3 bases from V and 7 bases from J, leaving 15 bases between. The DNA of the CDR3 is TGTGCCAGCAGTTTGGCGGGGGCTCCTGGTGGCTACACCTTC. As protein: CASSLAGAPGGYTF.

This chain joins TRBV20-1 and TRBJ2-3; 9 nucleotides match TRBD2. Germline assignment: CDR1 DFQATT and CDR2 SNEGSKA (reference sequence). The J segment lost 0 bases and the V segment lost 2 bases, leaving 6 bases of the junction unmatched. This CDR3 contains 16 residues. The CDR3, as DNA: TGCAGTGCTAGAAAGACTAGCGGTGCTAGCACAGATACGCAGTATTTT. This encodes CSARKTSGASTDTQYF.

This rearrangement joins TRBV20-1 to TRBJ1-4, with D unclear. CDR3 length equals 13 residues. Germline CDR1 DFQATT, CDR2 SNEGSKA (reference sequence). V was trimmed by 0 bases and J by 4 bases, leaving 6 bases between them. The CDR3 protein is CSARDSINEKLFF. CDR3 DNA: TGCAGTGCTAGAGACAGTATTAATGAAAAACTGTTTTTT.

In its sample, this clonotype was seen many times. V usage is TRBV6-6 and J usage is TRBJ2-5; D not resolved. The CDR3 is 13 amino acids. V was trimmed by 2 bases and J by 5 bases, leaving 9 bases between them. The germline V gene has CDR1 MNHNY and CDR2 SVGAGI (reference sequence). The DNA of the CDR3 is TGTGCCAGCAGTTACGAGCTGGGGGAGACCCAGTACTTC. This sequence encodes CASSYELGETQYF.

V usage is TRBV6-2 or TRBV6-3 and J usage is TRBJ1-2; 7 bases fit TRBD1. The J segment lost 2 bases and the V segment lost 7 bases, leaving 1 base of the junction unmatched. The length of the CDR3 is 12 residues. Germline assignment: CDR1 MNHEY and CDR2 SVGEGT. The CDR3 DNA reads as TGTGCCAGCACACAGGGGAACTATGGCTACACCTTC. This translates into CASTQGNYGYTF.

J is TRBJ2-4 and V is TRBV20-1; 10 positions match TRBD2. This CDR3 is 12 amino acids long. Germline V gives CDR1 DFQATT, CDR2 SNEGSKA (reference sequence). After removal of 5 bases from V and 13 bases from J, the junction contained 8 bases not matched to a gene. The CDR3 here is CSAPTSGVGQYF. The DNA of the CDR3 is TGCAGTGCTCCAACTAGCGGGGTAGGACAGTACTTC.

This clonotype was counted at least ten times. The V and J genes are TRBV2 and TRBJ2-6; D ambiguous. Looked up from germline, CDR1 is SNHLY and CDR2 is FYNNEI. Trimming pared 3 bases from V and 0 bases from J, leaving 6 bases between. This CDR3 has 15 residues. CDR3 sequence reads: CASSDDTSGANVLTF. The DNA of the CDR3 is TGTGCCAGCAGTGATGACACCTCTGGGGCCAACGTCCTGACTTTC. The variable domain in full, completed from reference TRBV2 and TRBJ2-6, reads EPEVTQTPSHQVTQMGQEVILRCVPISNHLYFYWYRQILGQKVEFLVSFYNNEISEKSEIFDDQFSVERPDGSNFTLKIRSTKLEDSAMYFCASSDDTSGANVLTFGAGSRLTVL.

The chain combines TRBV19 with TRBJ1-1; TRBD1 aligns across 9 bases. Germline CDR1 reads LNHDA; CDR2 reads SQIVND (reference sequence). The CDR3 consists of 15 residues. V lost 5 bases and J lost 4; bases outside the gene matches: 8. This chain's CDR3 is CASSVTQGAGTEAFF. The CDR3 DNA sequence: TGTGCCAGTAGTGTCACACAGGGGGCCGGCACTGAAGCTTTCTTT.